This is a list of T cell receptor beta chains from one sample in a study of identical twins. In TCRdb, the 5' RACE reads were re-called with MiXCR into one record per CDR3 protein. Of some 1,700,000 distinct CDR3 sequences listed, around 29% were seen once; the top ten hold roughly 0.3%. Sequenced: cord blood. The receptors originated from a newborn girl in good health. Each CDR3 is given with its conserved first and last residue. Each record gives: V gene, clone size, J gene, D gene, CDR3 DNA, CDR3 protein. D genes are given only for firm matches. Clone size, where shown, is once, few, many, or a class for clones that have expanded.

v_gene: TRBV25-1; abundance: .; j_gene: TRBJ2-3; d_gene: TRBD1; CDR3nt: TGTGCCAGCAGTGACCGGACAGGGTGGGCAGATACGCAGTATTTT; CDR3aa: CASSDRTGWADTQYF
v_gene: TRBV20-1; abundance: .; j_gene: TRBJ2-1; d_gene: .; CDR3nt: TGCAGTGCTAACCCGGGGTACAATGAGCAGTTCTTC; CDR3aa: CSANPGYNEQFF
v_gene: TRBV6-6; abundance: few; j_gene: TRBJ2-5; d_gene: .; CDR3nt: TGTGCCAGCAGACCCTCCACAGGAGAGACCCAGTACTTC; CDR3aa: CASRPSTGETQYF
v_gene: TRBV5-1; abundance: .; j_gene: TRBJ1-2; d_gene: TRBD1; CDR3nt: TGCGCCAGCAGCTCGCTGGGGACAGGGAAAGATCTTGGGGTTAACTATGGCTACACCTTC; CDR3aa: CASSSLGTGKDLGVNYGYTF
v_gene: TRBV15; abundance: few; j_gene: TRBJ2-3; d_gene: TRBD2; CDR3nt: TGTGCCACCAGCAGGTTAGCGGGAGGTGGCACAGATACGCAGTATTTT; CDR3aa: CATSRLAGGGTDTQYF
v_gene: TRBV4-1; abundance: .; j_gene: TRBJ1-2; d_gene: .; CDR3nt: TGCGCCAGCAGCCAAGAGGGTTTAATGCGACGGAACTATGGCTACACCTTC; CDR3aa: CASSQEGLMRRNYGYTF
v_gene: TRBV20-1; abundance: few; j_gene: TRBJ1-5; d_gene: .; CDR3nt: TGCAGTGCTAGAGATTCGGTGAAGCCCCAGCATTTT; CDR3aa: CSARDSVKPQHF
v_gene: TRBV11-2; abundance: .; j_gene: TRBJ1-6; d_gene: .; CDR3nt: TGTGCCAGCAGCTTAGACCCGGGACTCGATTCACCCCTCCACTTT; CDR3aa: CASSLDPGLDSPLHF
v_gene: TRBV4-2; abundance: few; j_gene: TRBJ2-7; d_gene: TRBD2; CDR3nt: TGTGCCAGCAGCCAGTACCTAGCGGGGCCTTCCTACGAGCAGTACTTC; CDR3aa: CASSQYLAGPSYEQYF
v_gene: TRBV20-1; abundance: .; j_gene: TRBJ1-4; d_gene: .; CDR3nt: TGCAGTGCTAGAGATGAAAATCTGACGGGAACTAATGAGAAACTGTTTTTT; CDR3aa: CSARDENLTGTNEKLFF
v_gene: TRBV11-2; abundance: .; j_gene: TRBJ2-1; d_gene: TRBD2; CDR3nt: TGTGCCAGCAGCCCGTGGGGACTAGCTGTTTACAATGAGCAGTTCTTC; CDR3aa: CASSPWGLAVYNEQFF
v_gene: TRBV15; abundance: .; j_gene: TRBJ1-5; d_gene: .; CDR3nt: TGTGCCACCAGCAGAGCGTGGGGTAGCAATCAGCCCCAGCATTTT; CDR3aa: CATSRAWGSNQPQHF
v_gene: TRBV20-1; abundance: .; j_gene: TRBJ2-5; d_gene: .; CDR3nt: TGCAGTGGTACACCAGGAGAGACCCAGTACTTC; CDR3aa: CSGTPGETQYF
v_gene: TRBV24-1; abundance: .; j_gene: TRBJ2-1; d_gene: TRBD2; CDR3nt: TGTGCCCCCCAGGCTAGCGGGAGAGGGAGCTCCTACAATGAGCAGTTCTTC; CDR3aa: CAPQASGRGSSYNEQFF
v_gene: TRBV20-1; abundance: .; j_gene: TRBJ2-1; d_gene: .; CDR3nt: TGCAGTGCTAGTAAAGTTAGCGGCTACAATGAGCAGTTCTTC; CDR3aa: CSASKVSGYNEQFF
v_gene: TRBV24-1; abundance: few; j_gene: TRBJ2-1; d_gene: .; CDR3nt: TGTGCCACCAGTCTTGGCGGGGAAGGTGGGTACAATGAGCAGTTCTTC; CDR3aa: CATSLGGEGGYNEQFF
v_gene: TRBV27; abundance: many; j_gene: TRBJ1-2; d_gene: .; CDR3nt: TGTGCCAGCAGTTTGTCAGGGGCTCACCTCTATGGCTACACCTTC; CDR3aa: CASSLSGAHLYGYTF
v_gene: TRBV3-1; abundance: .; j_gene: TRBJ2-3; d_gene: TRBD2; CDR3nt: TGTGCCAGCAGCCAAGAGGGAGCGGGAGGAGATACGCAGTATTTT; CDR3aa: CASSQEGAGGDTQYF
v_gene: TRBV6-6; abundance: .; j_gene: TRBJ2-3; d_gene: .; CDR3nt: TGTGCCAGCAAGGGACTCACAGATACGCAGTATTTT; CDR3aa: CASKGLTDTQYF
v_gene: TRBV9; abundance: .; j_gene: TRBJ2-5; d_gene: .; CDR3nt: TGTGCCAGCAGCGTAGGTAGCAATGAGCAGTACTTC; CDR3aa: CASSVGSNEQYF
v_gene: TRBV27; abundance: once; j_gene: TRBJ2-3; d_gene: .; CDR3nt: TGTGACAGCAGTTTATCTAGCGTAAGCACAGATACGCAGTATTTT; CDR3aa: CDSSLSSVSTDTQYF
v_gene: TRBV20-1; abundance: few; j_gene: TRBJ2-1; d_gene: .; CDR3nt: TGCAGTGCTAGAACCGGGCAGACCCTTTACAATGAGCAGTTCTTC; CDR3aa: CSARTGQTLYNEQFF
v_gene: TRBV12-3/TRBV12-4; abundance: .; j_gene: TRBJ2-3; d_gene: TRBD2; CDR3nt: TGTGCCAGCCTTAGCGGGGGGCCGAGGACAGATACGCAGTATTTT; CDR3aa: CASLSGGPRTDTQYF
v_gene: TRBV6-2/TRBV6-3; abundance: few; j_gene: TRBJ2-7; d_gene: TRBD2; CDR3nt: TGTGCCAGCAGTTACTCGGGACTAGCGGGGGAATGGTACGAGCAGTACTTC; CDR3aa: CASSYSGLAGEWYEQYF
v_gene: TRBV29-1; abundance: .; j_gene: TRBJ1-6; d_gene: .; CDR3nt: TGCAGCGTTGAAGATCGCGGCAGGGCACTCCCAAGCTCCTATAATTCACCCCTCCACTTT; CDR3aa: CSVEDRGRALPSSYNSPLHF
v_gene: TRBV5-1; abundance: few; j_gene: TRBJ2-7; d_gene: .; CDR3nt: TGCGCCAGCAGCCCTAGGTCGAGCTCCTACAATGAGCAGTACTTC; CDR3aa: CASSPRSSSYNEQYF
v_gene: TRBV12-3/TRBV12-4; abundance: .; j_gene: TRBJ2-3; d_gene: TRBD2; CDR3nt: TGTGCCAGCAGATTAGCGGGAGGGCCATCAGATACGCAGTATTTT; CDR3aa: CASRLAGGPSDTQYF
v_gene: TRBV20-1; abundance: few; j_gene: TRBJ1-1; d_gene: TRBD1; CDR3nt: TGCAGTGCTCAAAGCGCAGGGGGGTCCACTGAAGCTTTCTTT; CDR3aa: CSAQSAGGSTEAFF
v_gene: TRBV7-2; abundance: few; j_gene: TRBJ2-5; d_gene: TRBD2; CDR3nt: TGTGCCAGCAGCTTAGCGCGGGGTAGCGGGGGGTTAGAGACCCAGTACTTC; CDR3aa: CASSLARGSGGLETQYF
v_gene: TRBV6-1; abundance: .; j_gene: TRBJ2-3; d_gene: .; CDR3nt: TGTGCCACCAAGTTTAATACGCAGTATTTT; CDR3aa: CATKFNTQYF
v_gene: TRBV9; abundance: .; j_gene: TRBJ1-1; d_gene: .; CDR3nt: TGTGCCAGCAGCGTCGACCCTACAGGGAACACTGAAGCTTTCTTT; CDR3aa: CASSVDPTGNTEAFF
v_gene: TRBV24-1; abundance: few; j_gene: TRBJ1-4; d_gene: .; CDR3nt: TGTGCCACCAGTGGGATTCCCCGGGACATTCGGGAAAAACTGTTTTTT; CDR3aa: CATSGIPRDIREKLFF
v_gene: TRBV7-2; abundance: few; j_gene: TRBJ2-4; d_gene: TRBD2; CDR3nt: TGTGCCAGCAGCTTACTAGCGGGAGTGCCCCCCTACAATGAGCAGTACTTC; CDR3aa: CASSLLAGVPPYNEQYF
v_gene: TRBV10-3; abundance: many; j_gene: TRBJ2-7; d_gene: .; CDR3nt: TGTGCCATCAGTGCGGGACGAACCTACGAGCAGTACTTC; CDR3aa: CAISAGRTYEQYF
v_gene: TRBV25-1; abundance: many; j_gene: TRBJ2-3; d_gene: .; CDR3nt: TGTGCCAGCAGTGCCCATGGGCTAGCGACAGGCACAGATACGCAGTATTTT; CDR3aa: CASSAHGLATGTDTQYF
v_gene: TRBV6-5; abundance: .; j_gene: TRBJ2-1; d_gene: .; CDR3nt: TGTGCCAGCAGGGATACTCGACAGAGCTCCTACAATGAGCAGTTCTTC; CDR3aa: CASRDTRQSSYNEQFF
v_gene: TRBV13; abundance: few; j_gene: TRBJ2-1; d_gene: TRBD2; CDR3nt: TGTGCCAGCAGTGTACTAGCGGTGACCTACAATGAGCAGTTCTTC; CDR3aa: CASSVLAVTYNEQFF
v_gene: TRBV20-1; abundance: few; j_gene: TRBJ2-7; d_gene: TRBD1; CDR3nt: TGCAGTGCCATGAGAGGAGACAGGGGCCTCTCCTACGAGCAGTACTTC; CDR3aa: CSAMRGDRGLSYEQYF
v_gene: TRBV28; abundance: few; j_gene: TRBJ2-5; d_gene: .; CDR3nt: TGTGCCAGCACCCTCCCCGGAACAGGAAAAGAGACCCAGTACTTC; CDR3aa: CASTLPGTGKETQYF
v_gene: TRBV7-3; abundance: .; j_gene: TRBJ2-1; d_gene: TRBD1; CDR3nt: TGTGCCAGCAGCTCGGGACAGCTGAGCAATGAGCAGTTCTTC; CDR3aa: CASSSGQLSNEQFF
v_gene: TRBV10-3; abundance: few; j_gene: TRBJ2-7; d_gene: .; CDR3nt: TGTGCCATCAGTCCCGAAGCCTACGAGCAGTACTTC; CDR3aa: CAISPEAYEQYF
v_gene: TRBV3-1; abundance: .; j_gene: TRBJ2-1; d_gene: TRBD2; CDR3nt: TGTGCCAGCAGCCAAATCAGTGGCCGGGGGGGGAACAATGAGCAGTTCTTC; CDR3aa: CASSQISGRGGNNEQFF
v_gene: TRBV20-1; abundance: .; j_gene: TRBJ1-2; d_gene: TRBD1; CDR3nt: TGCAGTGCTCTGGGACAGGGGGTTAACTATGGCTACACCTTC; CDR3aa: CSALGQGVNYGYTF
v_gene: TRBV10-3; abundance: few; j_gene: TRBJ2-3; d_gene: TRBD2; CDR3nt: TGTGCCATCAGTGAGTTCGGGGGAGGGGATACGCAGTATTTT; CDR3aa: CAISEFGGGDTQYF
v_gene: TRBV12-3/TRBV12-4; abundance: .; j_gene: TRBJ1-5; d_gene: .; CDR3nt: TGTGCCAGCAGTTTAGGACGGGGAAGAAGCAATCAGCCCCAGCATTTT; CDR3aa: CASSLGRGRSNQPQHF
v_gene: TRBV4-2; abundance: many; j_gene: TRBJ2-7; d_gene: .; CDR3nt: TGTGCCAGCAGCGGACAGAGCTCCTACGAGCAGTACTTC; CDR3aa: CASSGQSSYEQYF
v_gene: TRBV5-1; abundance: .; j_gene: TRBJ1-4; d_gene: .; CDR3nt: TGCGCCAGCAGCTTGGATATGAAAGCCGGGGGCGAAAAACTGTTTTTT; CDR3aa: CASSLDMKAGGEKLFF
v_gene: TRBV30; abundance: .; j_gene: TRBJ1-1; d_gene: .; CDR3nt: TGTGCCTGCCCGGACACTGAAGCTTTCTTT; CDR3aa: CACPDTEAFF
v_gene: TRBV5-6; abundance: few; j_gene: TRBJ1-1; d_gene: .; CDR3nt: TGTGCCAGCAGCTGGGCCGTCACCATGAACACTGAAGCTTTCTTT; CDR3aa: CASSWAVTMNTEAFF
v_gene: TRBV7-2; abundance: .; j_gene: TRBJ1-1; d_gene: .; CDR3nt: TGTGCCAGCAGCCTGCAACAGGGTGCGAACACTGAAGCTTTCTTT; CDR3aa: CASSLQQGANTEAFF
v_gene: TRBV2; abundance: .; j_gene: TRBJ1-2; d_gene: .; CDR3nt: TGTGCCAGCAGCGAAACGACGGACAACTATGGCTACACCTTC; CDR3aa: CASSETTDNYGYTF
v_gene: TRBV27; abundance: .; j_gene: TRBJ2-1; d_gene: .; CDR3nt: TGTGCCAGCAGCCCATGGGGGGAGTACTACAATGAGCAGTTCTTC; CDR3aa: CASSPWGEYYNEQFF
v_gene: TRBV20-1; abundance: few; j_gene: TRBJ2-7; d_gene: .; CDR3nt: TGCAGTGCTAGAAGGACCATCTCCTACGAGCAGTACTTC; CDR3aa: CSARRTISYEQYF
v_gene: TRBV7-2; abundance: .; j_gene: TRBJ2-3; d_gene: TRBD2; CDR3nt: TGTGCCAGCAGCTCCCCTAGCGGGAGGGCCCGCACAGATACGCAGTATTTT; CDR3aa: CASSSPSGRARTDTQYF
v_gene: TRBV20-1; abundance: few; j_gene: TRBJ2-1; d_gene: TRBD2; CDR3nt: TGCAGTGCTAGAGATGGAGTACTAGCGGGGGTTATCCATGAGCAGTTCTTC; CDR3aa: CSARDGVLAGVIHEQFF